This is a list of T cell receptor beta chains from one sample in a study of technical replicates of blood from several donors. Repertoires were generated with immunoSEQ multiplex PCR, while TCRdb's copy carries only in-frame clones and drops some. This table holds just over 80,000 clones, roughly 94% found once. The sample consisted of T cells isolated from PBMCs. These receptor sequences come from a human donor in good health. Each CDR3 is given with its conserved first and last residue.

CDR3: CSTGTGDYEQYF
V: TRBV29-1
J: TRBJ2-7

CDR3: CASSLGNWPGLAGYEQYF
V: TRBV11-2
J: TRBJ2-7

CDR3: CASSLLAGTSTDTQYF
V: TRBV7-3
J: TRBJ2-3

CDR3: CASNVPTGRYEQYF
V: TRBV27
J: TRBJ2-7

CDR3: CASSLQGEGAADTQYF
V: TRBV7-3
J: TRBJ2-3

CDR3: CASSESGQIYGYTF
V: TRBV10-2
J: TRBJ1-2

CDR3: CASSRVQGANTEAFF
V: TRBV9
J: TRBJ1-1

CDR3: CASSLGAGDEQFF
V: TRBV5-6
J: TRBJ2-1

CDR3: CASSRNRARGYNEQFF
V: TRBV27
J: TRBJ2-1

CDR3: CASSPRPNTEAFF
V: TRBV5-8
J: TRBJ1-1

CDR3: CAISDTQGARRTGELFF
V: TRBV10-3
J: TRBJ2-2

CDR3: CASSQDWGTGSEKLFF
V: TRBV4-2
J: TRBJ1-4

CDR3: CASRGLSGHGYTF
V: TRBV6-1
J: TRBJ1-2

CDR3: CASGEYEQFF
V: TRBV27
J: TRBJ2-1

CDR3: CASSFQGQRSSYEQYF
V: TRBV7-2
J: TRBJ2-7

CDR3: CASSYQEVLNTEAFF
V: TRBV6-5
J: TRBJ1-1

CDR3: CASGTTYNEQFF
V: TRBV9
J: TRBJ2-1

CDR3: CASSSPQGAASTGELFF
V: TRBV11-2
J: TRBJ2-2

CDR3: CASSSHYEQYF
V: TRBV27
J: TRBJ2-7

CDR3: CASSAGTGGYYEQYF
V: TRBV5-5
J: TRBJ2-7

CDR3: CASTPSGVDPYEQYF
V: TRBV19
J: TRBJ2-7

CDR3: CASSYGSGSDTQYF
V: TRBV6-5
J: TRBJ2-3

CDR3: CASSKTGTAYYGYTF
V: TRBV19
J: TRBJ1-2

CDR3: CSAGQGTADTQYF
V: TRBV29-1
J: TRBJ2-3

CDR3: CASSQEWGLAGVDEQFF
V: TRBV4-1
J: TRBJ2-1

CDR3: CASSYSWDSLSYEQYF
V: TRBV6-5
J: TRBJ2-7

CDR3: CASSRPRDTDTQYF
V: TRBV4-1
J: TRBJ2-3

CDR3: CSAGSPREQYF
V: TRBV20-1
J: TRBJ2-7

CDR3: CASSPDRAGYTF
V: TRBV2
J: TRBJ1-2

CDR3: CASQGNTEAFF
V: TRBV28
J: TRBJ1-1

CDR3: CASSSRDSLEAFF
V: TRBV5-6
J: TRBJ1-1

CDR3: CASSLEWASGSYEQYF
V: TRBV7-6
J: TRBJ2-7

CDR3: CASSLADRASPGDTQYF
V: TRBV7-6
J: TRBJ2-3

CDR3: CASSLVLGGRATREQFF
V: TRBV7-9
J: TRBJ2-1

CDR3: CASSLRDRGTEAFF
V: TRBV5-4
J: TRBJ1-1

CDR3: CASSSTLAGVNTGELFF
V: TRBV11-2
J: TRBJ2-2

CDR3: CASSQNAPSGGEQYF
V: TRBV4-2
J: TRBJ2-7

CDR3: CASSTGTTGYTF
V: TRBV6-5
J: TRBJ1-2

CDR3: CAWRTSGGGNEQFF
V: TRBV30
J: TRBJ2-1

CDR3: CASSLAGSQNQPQHF
V: TRBV7-2
J: TRBJ1-5

CDR3: CSAVGHLWQYF
V: TRBV20-1
J: TRBJ2-7